This T cell receptor beta chain appears in the sequencing data of a study of T cells after yellow fever vaccination. CDR1 is SGHRS and CDR2 is YFSETQ in the germline V gene. The CDR3 runs to 15 residues. Trimming removed 1 base at V and 0 bases at J, with 8 bases between. The sample holds a few counts of this clonotype. TCRdb used MiXCR to reprocess the 5' RACE reads, holding one entry per CDR3 protein. The profile covers about 340,000 distinct CDR3 sequences, with approximately 4% appearing a single time and roughly 26% taken by the ten largest. Specimen: PBMCs, collected 5 days after the yellow fever booster vaccination. The chain couples TRBV5-1 to TRBJ2-1; D not certain. This clonotype originated in a man aged 18 to 35 who received the YFV17D yellow fever vaccine. CDR3 DNA: TGCGCCAGCAGCTTGTTATCAAGCTCCTACAATGAGCAGTTCTTC. Translation: CASSLLSSSYNEQFF.